This T cell receptor (beta chain) was identified during a study of CD8+ T cells in alopecia areata. Overall study: Tofacitinib was taken orally by treated patients, and the dose was 5 to 10 mg twice daily.

This clone appeared a few times. As yet, its antigen is unknown. RNA was isolated and reverse transcribed to cDNA, the sequencing template. TCRdb keeps only in-frame clones here, not all; method: immunoSEQ multiplex PCR. Among 160,000 or so clones listed, roughly 58% were seen once. Germline V lookup: CDR1 SEHNR, CDR2 FQNEAQ (reference sequence). The germline V and J ends were trimmed by 0 bases and 0 bases, with 15 bases remaining between them. The CDR3 runs 18 residues. Study-wide results and caveats: Under tofacitinib, numerous expanded lesional clonotypes remained detectable in scalp and blood.

Treatment meaning: oral pan-JAK inhibitor, 5-10 mg twice daily. The sequence came from a human donor with alopecia areata. Here the sequenced sample was CD4+ T cells sorted from blood, taken between weeks 55 and 65, from a patient treated with tofacitinib. The rearrangement links TRBV7-9 to TRBJ2-4, with D unresolved. The CDR3 loop reads CASSLALSAPLAKNIQYF. The CDR3 nucleotides are TGTGCCAGCAGCTTAGCGCTTTCCGCTCCTCTAGCCAAAAACATTCAGTACTTC.